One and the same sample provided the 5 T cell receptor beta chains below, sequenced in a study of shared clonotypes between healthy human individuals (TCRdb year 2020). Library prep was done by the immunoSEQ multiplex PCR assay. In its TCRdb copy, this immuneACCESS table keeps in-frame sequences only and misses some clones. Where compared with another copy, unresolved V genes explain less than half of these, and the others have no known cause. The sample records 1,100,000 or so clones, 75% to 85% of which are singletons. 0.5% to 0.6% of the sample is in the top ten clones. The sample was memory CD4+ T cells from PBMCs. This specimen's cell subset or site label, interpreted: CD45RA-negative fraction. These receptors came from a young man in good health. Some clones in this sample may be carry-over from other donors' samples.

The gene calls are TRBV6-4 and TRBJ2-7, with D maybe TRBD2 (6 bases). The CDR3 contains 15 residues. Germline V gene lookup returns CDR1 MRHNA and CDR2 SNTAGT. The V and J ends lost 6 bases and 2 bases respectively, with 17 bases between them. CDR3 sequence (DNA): TGTGCCAGCAGCCAGGAGGATAGCGGACCCTACGAGCAGTACTTC. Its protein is CASSQEDSGPYEQYF.

CDR3 sequence (DNA): TGCAGGGTTTCAACATCCGACACAGATACGCAGTATTTT. Residues: CRVSTSDTDTQYF. The chain carries TRBV29-1 and TRBJ2-3, with D hard to call. The CDR3 runs 13 residues. CDR1 SQVTM and CDR2 ANQGSEA come from the germline V gene.

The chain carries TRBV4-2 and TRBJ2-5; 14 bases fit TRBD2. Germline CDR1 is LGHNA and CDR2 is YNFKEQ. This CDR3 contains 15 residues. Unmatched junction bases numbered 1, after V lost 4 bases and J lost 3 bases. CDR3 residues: CASSPTSGREETQYF. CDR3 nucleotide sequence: TGTGCCAGCAGCCCGACTAGCGGGAGGGAAGAGACCCAGTACTTC.

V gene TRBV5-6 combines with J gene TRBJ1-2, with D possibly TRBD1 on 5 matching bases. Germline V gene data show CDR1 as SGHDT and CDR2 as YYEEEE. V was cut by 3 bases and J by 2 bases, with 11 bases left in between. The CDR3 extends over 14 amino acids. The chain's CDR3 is CASSWGRGNYGYTF. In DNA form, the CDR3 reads TGTGCCAGCAGCTGGGGACGGGGCAACTATGGCTACACCTTC.

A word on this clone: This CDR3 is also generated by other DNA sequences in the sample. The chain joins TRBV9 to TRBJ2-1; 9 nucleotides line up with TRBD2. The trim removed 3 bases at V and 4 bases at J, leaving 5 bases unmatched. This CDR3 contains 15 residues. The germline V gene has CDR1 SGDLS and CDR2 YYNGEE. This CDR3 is CASSARLAVYNEQFF. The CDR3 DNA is TGTGCCAGCAGCGCCCGACTAGCGGTGTACAATGAGCAGTTCTTC.